Below, one T cell receptor beta chain is given with its context. What it binds is not known. Extracted RNA was reverse transcribed into cDNA, the sequencing template. The repertoire was sequenced with immunoSEQ multiplex PCR; TCRdb's copy has only in-frame clones and lacks some. This sample has more than 200,000 clones, with 40% to 45% found just once. Treatment denoted: oral pan-JAK inhibitor, 5-10 mg twice daily. These data belong to a study of CD8+ T cells in alopecia areata. Points from the study as a whole: The study found tofacitinib significantly decreased scalp clonality and expanded CD8+ clones among the top 100. Persistence in scalp and blood during tofacitinib was observed for many expanded lesional clones. Any link of baseline CD8+ expansion to response, resting on one nonresponder, remains uncertain. Scalp samples also yield sequences from resident alphabeta T cells of normal skin.

The CDR3 is 13 residues long. Germline V lookup: CDR1 SGHTA, CDR2 FQGNSA. Trimming cost V 2 bases and J 3 bases, with 8 bases left between them. The specimen was CD4+ T cells sorted from blood, collected at roughly week 36, from a patient treated with tofacitinib. This rearrangement joins TRBV7-2 to TRBJ2-7; D call uncertain. The TCR was taken from a human donor with alopecia areata. In DNA, the CDR3 is TGTGCCAGCAGCTTACTTAGGAACTACGAGCAGTACTTC. This gives the protein CASSLLRNYEQYF.